Below, one T cell receptor beta chain is given with its context. This clonotype has ten or more counts. There is no known antigen for this receptor. Base qualities are not at hand, and no much larger clone is one base apart. The germline V gene gives CDR1 as SGHVS and CDR2 as FQNEAQ. V is reduced by 2 bases and J by 6 bases, leaving a spacing of 22 bases between them. The CDR3 goes from the cysteine to the phenylalanine over 17 residues. The entry retains the CDR3 DNA only, 51 bases that are in frame from base 1. This sample was taken from a study of T cells in Graves' hyperthyroidism and ophthalmopathy (dated by TCRdb to between 2017 and 2020). Regarding the study in general: Peripheral blood was sampled at the time of initial diagnosis, prior to any treatment. To identify TCR V-J signatures that set the groups apart, the researchers used a discovery cohort of about a hundred patients, made up of around 40 with Graves' ophthalmopathy and about 60 with stable Graves' hyperthyroidism. In addition, the study compared T-cell repertoires in thyroid tissue and in blood from roughly 6 Graves' hyperthyroidism patients. Following sampling, methimazole starting at 30 mg daily was given to hyperthyroidism patients, and high-dose intravenous methylprednisolone was given to ophthalmopathy patients. The approximately 98 discovery patients were randomly divided into training and test sets at a 7:3 ratio. An independent validation cohort of under 20 hyperthyroidism patients and some 15 patients who later progressed to ophthalmopathy tested prospective prediction of ophthalmopathy. The paper describes TCR Vbeta CDR3 sequencing of fewer than 150 peripheral blood samples, made up of 43 ophthalmopathy patients, some 80 hyperthyroidism patients and about 17 progressor patients. Broad study findings and their caveats: A 13 V-J signature model separated ophthalmopathy from stable hyperthyroidism, with around 88% sensitivity and 81.08% specificity in cross-validation and 80%/75% in testing. Blood samples also contained most of the expanded thyroid clonotypes (frequency above 0.001), which suggests that blood repertoires may reflect thyroid immune responses. No statistical method was used to set the sample size in advance, and investigators knew the group allocation. In validation, the model predicted progression to ophthalmopathy with around 71% sensitivity and roughly 75% specificity, a median of around 6.6 months before onset.

The TCR beta CDR3 regions were amplified from RNA transcripts. The first round of RT-PCR for the TCR CDR3 was performed with the HTBI primer set and the Qiagen OneStep RT-PCR kit. The libraries were constructed in a second round of multiplex PCR and then size-selected and purified. The libraries were sequenced on an Illumina HiSeq2000 using paired-end 100 bp reads. In the authors' own workflow: SOAPnuke was used to process the raw data, throwing out any read that contained adapters or uncalled bases, had a mean Phred below 15, or lacked an exact constant-primer or identifier match. High-quality paired reads were merged using COPE v1.2.5, and each unique nucleotide sequence was defined as a clonotype. MiTCR v1.1 was used to align the clonotypes against IMGT TRBV, TRBD and TRBJ reference segments. Analysis was restricted to V-J combinations with a frequency above 0.0001, which covered just over 98% of repertoires. A TCS score was defined as the ratio between F50 (clonal expansion) and ExV (chaos), using BLOSUM62-based TCRdist between CDR3 peptides within each V-J. Welch's t-statistics and random forest reduced roughly 500 V-J features to some 14, which were used in a naive Bayes classifier (R e1071). The raw public data were reprocessed by TCRdb itself: fastp quality trimming at Q25, MiXCR clonotype calling, in-frame beta chains only. Every distinct CDR3 protein forms one entry, paired with its most common genes and DNA. TCRdb, not the original authors, processed these V and J calls. The sample records some 740,000 distinct CDR3 sequences, approximately 14% of which are singletons. The ten largest make up roughly a tenth of the sample.

Stable Graves' hyperthyroidism was defined as no progression to ophthalmopathy during 18 months of follow-up. Hyperthyroidism patients were newly diagnosed, with disease duration under 2 months, and aged 18 to 65 years. Any patient with an uncontrolled infection, another autoimmune disease, pregnancy or lactation was excluded. Diagnoses relied on clinical symptoms, serum thyroxine and TRAb, thyroid ultrasound and orbital computed tomography. PBMCs were isolated from about 10 ml of fresh peripheral blood by Ficoll-Paque density gradient centrifugation. Total RNA was extracted with Trizol reagent, and quality was checked on an Agilent 2100 Bioanalyzer.

Recombination connected TRBV7-8 to TRBJ1-1, with the D gene too uncertain to name. The receptor comes from a woman aged 18 to 35 with Graves' hyperthyroidism. Material: blood. The DNA sequence is given as TGTGCCAGCAGCTTAAGTTTCCGTCGGCCTCGGGCCCCTGAAGCTTTCTTT. This is translated as CASSLSFRRPRAPEAFF.